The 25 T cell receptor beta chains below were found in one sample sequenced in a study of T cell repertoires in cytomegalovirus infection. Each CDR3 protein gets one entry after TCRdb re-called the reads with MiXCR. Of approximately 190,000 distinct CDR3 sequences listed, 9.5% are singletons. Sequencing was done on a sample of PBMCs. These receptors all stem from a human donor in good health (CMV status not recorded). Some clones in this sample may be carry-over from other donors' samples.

CDR3 nucleotides: TGTGCCAGCGGAGGAGGGGTGGTGAACACCGGGGAGCTGTTTTTT. Translated: CASGGGVVNTGELFF. V usage is TRBV5-6 and J usage is TRBJ2-2; D may be TRBD2 (6 bases). The CDR3 is made up of 15 amino acids. Trimming pared 7 bases from V and 1 base from J, leaving 14 bases between. Germline V gene data show CDR1 as SGHDT and CDR2 as YYEEEE.

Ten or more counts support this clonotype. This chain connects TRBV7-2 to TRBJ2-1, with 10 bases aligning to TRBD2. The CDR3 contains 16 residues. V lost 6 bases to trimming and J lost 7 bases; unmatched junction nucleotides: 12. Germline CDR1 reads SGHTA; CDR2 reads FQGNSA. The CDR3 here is CASRFPSAGGHNEQFF. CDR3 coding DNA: TGTGCCAGCAGGTTCCCTTCAGCGGGAGGGCATAATGAGCAGTTCTTC. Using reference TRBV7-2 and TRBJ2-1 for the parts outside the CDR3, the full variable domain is GAGVSQSPSNKVTEKGKDVELRCDPISGHTALYWYRQSLGQGLEFLIYFQGNSAPDKSGLPSDRFSAERTGGSVSTLTIQRTQQEDSAVYLCASRFPSAGGHNEQFFGPGTRLTVL.

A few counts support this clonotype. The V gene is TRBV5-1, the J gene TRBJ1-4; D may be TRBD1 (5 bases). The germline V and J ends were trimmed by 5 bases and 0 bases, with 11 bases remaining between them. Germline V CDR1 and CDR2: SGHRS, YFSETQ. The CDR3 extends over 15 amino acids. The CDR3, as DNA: TGCGCCAGCAGGCCTCGGGACGCAACTAATGAAAAACTGTTTTTT. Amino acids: CASRPRDATNEKLFF.

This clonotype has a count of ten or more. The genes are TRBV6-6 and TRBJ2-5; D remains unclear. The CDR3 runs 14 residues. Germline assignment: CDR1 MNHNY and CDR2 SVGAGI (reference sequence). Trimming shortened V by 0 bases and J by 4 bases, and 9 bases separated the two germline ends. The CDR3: CASSYSAQPETQYF. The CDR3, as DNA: TGTGCCAGCAGTTACTCGGCGCAACCAGAGACCCAGTACTTC.

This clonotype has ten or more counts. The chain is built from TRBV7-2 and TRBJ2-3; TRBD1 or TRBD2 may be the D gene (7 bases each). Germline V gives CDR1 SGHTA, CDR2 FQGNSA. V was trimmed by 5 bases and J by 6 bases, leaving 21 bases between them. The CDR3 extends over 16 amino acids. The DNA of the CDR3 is TGTGCCAGCAGCCCCGCAGGGGGAGGGTTGTTGGATACGCAGTATTTT. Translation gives CASSPAGGGLLDTQYF.

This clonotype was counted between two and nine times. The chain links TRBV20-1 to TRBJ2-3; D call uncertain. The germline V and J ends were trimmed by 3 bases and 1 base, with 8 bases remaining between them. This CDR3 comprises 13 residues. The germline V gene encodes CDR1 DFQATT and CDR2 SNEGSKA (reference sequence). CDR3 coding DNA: TGCAGTGCTAGTGCACAGCGCACAGATACGCAGTATTTT. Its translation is CSASAQRTDTQYF.

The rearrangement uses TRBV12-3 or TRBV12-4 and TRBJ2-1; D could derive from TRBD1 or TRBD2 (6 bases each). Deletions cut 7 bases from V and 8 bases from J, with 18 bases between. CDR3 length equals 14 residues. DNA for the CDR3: TGTGCCAGCACCCGCGAAGGGGGGTTTCATGAGCAGTTCTTC. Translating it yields CASTREGGFHEQFF.

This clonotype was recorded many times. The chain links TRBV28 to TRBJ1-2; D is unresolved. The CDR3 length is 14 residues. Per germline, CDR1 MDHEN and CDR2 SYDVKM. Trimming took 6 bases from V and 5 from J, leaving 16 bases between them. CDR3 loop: CASRPGTDSYGYTF. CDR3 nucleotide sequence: TGTGCCAGCAGACCGGGCACCGACTCTTATGGCTACACCTTC.

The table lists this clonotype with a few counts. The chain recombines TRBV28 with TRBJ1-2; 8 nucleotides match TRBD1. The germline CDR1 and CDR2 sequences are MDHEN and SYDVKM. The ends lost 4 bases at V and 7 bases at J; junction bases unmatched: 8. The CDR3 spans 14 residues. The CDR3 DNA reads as TGTGCCAGCAGTTACCCCTCAGGGGGCTTTGGCTACACCTTC. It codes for CASSYPSGGFGYTF.

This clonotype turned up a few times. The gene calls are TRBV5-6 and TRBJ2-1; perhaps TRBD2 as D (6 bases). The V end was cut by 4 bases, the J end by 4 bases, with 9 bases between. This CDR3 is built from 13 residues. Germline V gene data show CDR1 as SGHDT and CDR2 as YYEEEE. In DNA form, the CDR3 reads TGTGCCAGCAGCCGGACTATATACAATGAGCAGTTCTTC. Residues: CASSRTIYNEQFF.

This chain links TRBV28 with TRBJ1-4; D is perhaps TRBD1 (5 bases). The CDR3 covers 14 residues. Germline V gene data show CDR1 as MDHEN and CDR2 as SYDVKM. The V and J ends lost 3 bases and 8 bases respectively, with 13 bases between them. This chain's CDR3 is CASSFPGKGEKLFF. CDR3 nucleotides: TGTGCCAGCAGTTTTCCAGGGAAGGGCGAAAAACTGTTTTTT.

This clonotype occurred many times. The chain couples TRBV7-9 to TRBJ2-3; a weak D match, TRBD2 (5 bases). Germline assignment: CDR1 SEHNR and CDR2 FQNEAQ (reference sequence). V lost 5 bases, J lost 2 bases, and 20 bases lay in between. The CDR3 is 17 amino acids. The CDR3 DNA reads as TGTGCCAGCAGCCCACCCACAAAGCGGAACCCCACAGATACGCAGTATTTT. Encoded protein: CASSPPTKRNPTDTQYF. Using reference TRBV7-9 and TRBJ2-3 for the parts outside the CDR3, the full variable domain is DTGVSQNPRHKITKRGQNVTFRCDPISEHNRLYWYRQTLGQGPEFLTYFQNEAQLEKSRLLSDRFSAERPKGSFSTLEIQRTEQGDSAMYLCASSPPTKRNPTDTQYFGPGTRLTVL.

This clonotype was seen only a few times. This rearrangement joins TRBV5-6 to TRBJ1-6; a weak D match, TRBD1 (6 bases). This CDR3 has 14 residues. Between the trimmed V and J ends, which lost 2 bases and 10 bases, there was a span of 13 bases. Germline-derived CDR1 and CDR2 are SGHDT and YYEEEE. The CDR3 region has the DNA TGTGCCAGCAGCTTTCGAGGGGGTCGGTCACCCCTCCACTTT. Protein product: CASSFRGGRSPLHF.

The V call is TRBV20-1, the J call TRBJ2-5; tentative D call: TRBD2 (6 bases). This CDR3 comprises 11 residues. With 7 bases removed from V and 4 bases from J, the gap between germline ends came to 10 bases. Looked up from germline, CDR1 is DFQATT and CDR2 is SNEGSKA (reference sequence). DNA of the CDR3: TGCAGTGTCGCGGGGCGAGAGACCCAGTACTTC. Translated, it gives CSVAGRETQYF.

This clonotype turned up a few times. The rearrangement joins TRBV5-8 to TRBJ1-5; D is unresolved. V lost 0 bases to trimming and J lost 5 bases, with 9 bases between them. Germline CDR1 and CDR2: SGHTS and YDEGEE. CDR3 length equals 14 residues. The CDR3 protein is CASSLVDGDQPQHF. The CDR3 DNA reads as TGTGCCAGCAGCTTGGTGGACGGCGATCAGCCCCAGCATTTT.

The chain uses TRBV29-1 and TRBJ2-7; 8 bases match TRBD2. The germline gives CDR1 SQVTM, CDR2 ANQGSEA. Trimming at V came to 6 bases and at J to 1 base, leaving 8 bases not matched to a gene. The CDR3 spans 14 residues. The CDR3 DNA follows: TGCAGCGTCTTGCTAGCGGGTGGATCCTACGAGCAGTACTTC. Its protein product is CSVLLAGGSYEQYF.

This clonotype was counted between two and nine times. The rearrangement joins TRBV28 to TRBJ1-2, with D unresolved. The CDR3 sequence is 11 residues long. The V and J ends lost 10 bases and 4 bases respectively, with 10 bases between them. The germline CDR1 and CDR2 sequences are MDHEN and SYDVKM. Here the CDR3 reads CATTGFYGYTF. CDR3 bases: TGTGCCACTACGGGCTTCTATGGCTACACCTTC.

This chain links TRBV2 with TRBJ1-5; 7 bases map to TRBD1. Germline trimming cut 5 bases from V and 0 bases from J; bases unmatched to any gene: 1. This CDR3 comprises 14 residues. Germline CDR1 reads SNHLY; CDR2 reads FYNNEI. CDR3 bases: TGTGCCAGCAGTCGACAGGGTAGCAATCAGCCCCAGCATTTT. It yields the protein CASSRQGSNQPQHF.

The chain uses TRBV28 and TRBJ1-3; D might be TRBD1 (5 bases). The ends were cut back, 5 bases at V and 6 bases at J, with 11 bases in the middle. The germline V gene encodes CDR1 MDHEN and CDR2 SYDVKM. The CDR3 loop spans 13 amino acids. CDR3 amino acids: CASSPARENTIYF. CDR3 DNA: TGTGCCAGCAGTCCGGCCAGGGAAAACACCATATATTTT.

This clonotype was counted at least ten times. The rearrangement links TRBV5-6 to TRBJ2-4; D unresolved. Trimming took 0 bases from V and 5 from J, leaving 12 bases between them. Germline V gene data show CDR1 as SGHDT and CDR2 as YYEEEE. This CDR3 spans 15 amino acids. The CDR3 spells CASSLVAGRQNIQYF. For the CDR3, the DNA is TGTGCCAGCAGCTTGGTGGCTGGAAGACAAAACATTCAGTACTTC.

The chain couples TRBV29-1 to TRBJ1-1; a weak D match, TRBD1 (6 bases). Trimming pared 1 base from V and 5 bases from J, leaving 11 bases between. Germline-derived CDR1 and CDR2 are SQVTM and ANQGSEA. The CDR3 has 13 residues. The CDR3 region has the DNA TGCAGCGTTGAAGGAGGGGGTGGGACTGAAGCTTTCTTT. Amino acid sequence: CSVEGGGGTEAFF.

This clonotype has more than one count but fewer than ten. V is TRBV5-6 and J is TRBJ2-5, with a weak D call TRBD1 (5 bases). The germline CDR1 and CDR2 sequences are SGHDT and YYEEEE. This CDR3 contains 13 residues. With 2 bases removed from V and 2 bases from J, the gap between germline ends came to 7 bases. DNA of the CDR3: TGTGCCAGCAGCTTTCAGGGACAAGAGACCCAGTACTTC. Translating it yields CASSFQGQETQYF.

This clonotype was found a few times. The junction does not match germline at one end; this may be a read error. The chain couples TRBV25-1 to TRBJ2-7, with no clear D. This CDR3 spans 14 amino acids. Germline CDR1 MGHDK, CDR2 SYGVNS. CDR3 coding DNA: TGTGCCAGCAGTGAAGCCGGATTGGCTATCGAGAAGTACTTC. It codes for CASSEAGLAIEKYF.

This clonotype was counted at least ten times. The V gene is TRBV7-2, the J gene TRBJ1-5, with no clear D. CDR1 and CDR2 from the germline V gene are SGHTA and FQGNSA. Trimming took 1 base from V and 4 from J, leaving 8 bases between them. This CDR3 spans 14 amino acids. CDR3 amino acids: CASSLVPTNQPQHF. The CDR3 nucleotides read TGTGCCAGCAGCTTAGTCCCAACAAATCAGCCCCAGCATTTT.

The CDR3 region has the DNA TGTGCCAGCAGCCCACGACAGGTCGGGTACAATGAGCAGTTCTTC. Translating gives CASSPRQVGYNEQFF. The chain combines TRBV7-9 with TRBJ2-1; D perhaps matches TRBD1 (6 bases). Germline lookup yields CDR1 SEHNR and CDR2 FQNEAQ (reference sequence). The CDR3 consists of 15 residues. V was shortened by 5 bases and J by 4 bases, with 15 bases between the two germline ends.